This passage covers 20 T cell receptor beta chains from one sample sequenced in a study of blood T cell repertoires in COVID-19. The table came from immunoSEQ multiplex PCR; TCRdb's copy has only in-frame clones and leaves some out. Among approximately 270,000 clones listed, 80% to 90% were seen once. Input material: PBMCs or T cells enriched from blood (not recorded which). These receptors all come from a woman aged 25 to 45 who had recovered from COVID-19.

The rearrangement joins TRBV18 to TRBJ1-1; TRBD1 agrees at 7 bases. The CDR3 is made up of 15 amino acids. J was trimmed by 1 base and V by 5 bases; bases with no gene match: 7. Germline-derived CDR1 and CDR2 are KGHSH and LQKENI. CDR3: CASSFRTGPNTEAFF. CDR3 coding DNA: TGTGCCAGCTCATTTCGGACAGGACCGAACACTGAAGCTTTCTTT.

The rearrangement uses TRBV7-9 and TRBJ2-7; TRBD1 agrees at 9 bases. Germline trimming cut 5 bases from V and 6 bases from J; bases unmatched to any gene: 11. CDR3 size: 15 residues. Germline CDR1 reads SEHNR; CDR2 reads FQNEAQ (reference sequence). The CDR3 region is CASSPNRGLVTEQYF. Here the CDR3 DNA reads TGTGCCAGCAGCCCCAACAGGGGGCTAGTGACCGAGCAGTACTTC.

This clone occurred a few times. The chain uses TRBV6-5 and TRBJ1-4, with 8 positions matching TRBD1. This CDR3 is 13 amino acids long. Germline values: CDR1 MNHEY, CDR2 SVGAGI. After removal of 8 bases from V and 5 bases from J, the junction contained 4 bases not matched to a gene. This CDR3 is CASGWDRNEKLFF. The CDR3 DNA sequence: TGTGCCAGCGGTTGGGACAGGAATGAAAAACTGTTTTTT.

This rearrangement joins TRBV2 to TRBJ2-1, with 8 bases identical to TRBD2. This CDR3 contains 14 residues. The junction had 3 bases not matched to a gene; V was cut back by 6 bases and J by 2 bases. The germline CDR1 and CDR2 sequences are SNHLY and FYNNEI. The CDR3 nucleotides read TGTGCCAGCAGCGCGACTAGCGCCTACAATGAGCAGTTCTTC. This sequence encodes CASSATSAYNEQFF.

This clone was counted once. The rearrangement uses TRBV24-1 and TRBJ2-7, with 10 bases identical to TRBD1. Trimming took 4 bases from V and 3 from J; bases not matched to a gene: 5. The CDR3 spans 15 residues. Germline loops: CDR1 KGHDR, CDR2 SFDVKD. CDR3 in amino acids: CATSDTGTGDYEQYF. CDR3 nucleotides: TGTGCCACCAGTGACACCGGGACAGGGGACTACGAGCAGTACTTC.

The CDR3 bases are TGTGCCAGCAGCGTAGACGGGACAGGGGACACCGGGGAGCTGTTTTTT. Translation: CASSVDGTGDTGELFF. The chain links TRBV9 to TRBJ2-2; 10 nucleotides align to TRBD1. Germline CDR1 reads SGDLS; CDR2 reads YYNGEE. The CDR3 runs to 16 residues. Losses at the gene ends were 0 bases for V and 3 bases for J; bases not matched to a gene: 2. Full variable domain (outside the CDR3, taken from reference TRBV9 and TRBJ2-2): DSGVTQTPKHLITATGQRVTLRCSPRSGDLSVYWYQQSLDQGLQFLIQYYNGEERAKGNILERFSAQQFPDLHSELNLSSLELGDSALYFCASSVDGTGDTGELFFGEGSRLTVL.

The chain joins TRBV7-7 to TRBJ2-1, with TRBD2 matching 12 bases. The CDR3 covers 15 residues. Unmatched junction bases numbered 6, after V lost 4 bases and J lost 8 bases. Germline V gene lookup returns CDR1 SSHAT and CDR2 FNYEAQ (reference sequence). CDR3 loop: CASSWTSGDGDEQFF. The CDR3, as DNA: TGTGCCAGCAGCTGGACTAGCGGGGATGGCGATGAGCAGTTCTTC.

The CDR3, as DNA: TGTGCCACCCAGCGGACTAGCGGGAGTTCCCTTTATGAGCAGTTCTTC. It is translated as CATQRTSGSSLYEQFF. This chain links TRBV19 with TRBJ2-1; 13 bases match TRBD2. The CDR3 has 16 amino acids. Germline V gene data show CDR1 as LNHDA and CDR2 as SQIVND (reference sequence). V trimming: 10 bases; J trimming: 8 bases; junction bases outside the gene matches: 14.

With respect to this clone: Other DNA sequences in this specimen translate into the identical CDR3. The rearrangement uses TRBV27 and TRBJ1-1, with 11 bases matching TRBD1. The CDR3 loop spans 14 amino acids. Germline-derived CDR1 and CDR2 are MNHEY and SMNVEV (reference sequence). V shed 3 bases, J shed 4 bases, and the junction held 1 base outside the gene matches. CDR3 region: CASSLGTGGTEAFF. The CDR3 bases are TGTGCCAGCAGTTTGGGGACAGGGGGCACTGAAGCTTTCTTT.

Regarding this clone: At one boundary the junction diverges from the germline segment, which might be a read error. The chain couples TRBV6-1 to TRBJ1-1; D possibly corresponds to TRBD1 (6 bases). Per germline, CDR1 MNHNS and CDR2 SASEGT. This CDR3 comprises 14 residues. This CDR3 is CARSERGAGAEAFF. The CDR3 DNA reads TGTGCCCGCAGTGAACGGGGGGCGGGGGCTGAAGCTTTCTTT.

J is TRBJ2-7 and V is TRBV14, with D maybe TRBD2 (6 bases). CDR3 length: 14 residues. The V end lost 5 bases, the J end lost 0 bases, and 11 bases lay between the germline ends. Germline-derived CDR1 and CDR2 are SGHDN and FVKESK. The CDR3 DNA sequence: TGTGCCAGCAGCGTACGGGAGTTCTCCTACGAGCAGTACTTC. The encoded protein is CASSVREFSYEQYF.

This clone appeared many times. The chain recombines TRBV30 with TRBJ1-4; 10 positions agree with TRBD1. CDR3 length: 13 residues. In germline, CDR1 is GTSNPN, CDR2 SVGIG (reference sequence). Trimming at V came to 3 bases and at J to 7 bases, leaving 2 bases not matched to a gene. CDR3: CAWRWTGGEKLFF. In nucleotides, the CDR3 is TGTGCCTGGAGGTGGACAGGGGGTGAAAAACTGTTTTTT.

The chain has TRBV6-8 and TRBJ2-5, with D possibly matching TRBD1 (5 bases). In germline, CDR1 is MNHGY, CDR2 SAAAGT. V was trimmed by 5 bases and J by 1 base, leaving 11 bases between them. The CDR3 contains 14 residues. CDR3 amino acids: CASSPDSTQETQYF. The CDR3 region has the DNA TGTGCCAGCAGTCCTGACAGTACCCAAGAGACCCAGTACTTC.

The rearrangement uses TRBV7-9 and TRBJ1-2; 12 nucleotides line up with TRBD1. The germline CDR1 and CDR2 sequences are SEHNR and FQNEAQ (reference sequence). CDR3 size: 18 residues. The V gene end was trimmed by 4 bases and the J gene end by 2 bases; junction bases not matched to a gene: 11. CDR3 loop: CASSSRTGTGGWNYGYTF. The CDR3 DNA reads TGTGCCAGCAGCTCCCGAACCGGGACAGGGGGCTGGAACTATGGCTACACCTTC.

The rearrangement joins TRBV4-1 to TRBJ1-1, with D unresolved. CDR1 MGHRA and CDR2 YSYEKL come from the germline V gene. The CDR3 consists of 13 residues. Trimming left V 2 bases short and J 11 bases short, with 15 bases between. The CDR3 coding sequence is TGCGCCAGCAGCCAAATTATAGTTCGCGAGGCTTTCTTT. This codes for CASSQIIVREAFF.

This clone was counted a few times. The chain uses TRBV29-1 and TRBJ2-1, with 9 nucleotides matching TRBD2. Germline V gene sequence: CDR1 SQVTM, CDR2 ANQGSEA. V trimming: 6 bases; J trimming: 7 bases; junction bases outside the gene matches: 13. The CDR3 is 15 amino acids. The CDR3 DNA reads TGCAGCGTCGTGTCTGGGACTAGCATTGTAAATGAGCAGTTCTTC. Its protein is CSVVSGTSIVNEQFF.

DNA of the CDR3: TGTGCCAGCAGTAGGGGTGACCGAATTACTGAAGCTTTCTTT. Translated, it gives CASSRGDRITEAFF. This chain uses TRBV28 with TRBJ1-1; perhaps TRBD1 as D (5 bases). Germline CDR1 MDHEN, CDR2 SYDVKM. The CDR3 is 14 amino acids. V lost 5 bases and J 5 bases, leaving 15 bases between the germline ends.

The chain links TRBV25-1 to TRBJ1-1; D is unresolved. Trimming left V 4 bases short and J 7 bases short, with 4 bases between. CDR1 and CDR2 from the germline V gene are MGHDK and SYGVNS. The CDR3 contains 10 residues. In nucleotides, the CDR3 is TGTGCCAGCAGTGGTCTTGAAGCTTTCTTT. Translation gives CASSGLEAFF.

The chain carries TRBV27 and TRBJ1-2; D is perhaps TRBD1 (6 bases). Germline V gene data show CDR1 as MNHEY and CDR2 as SMNVEV (reference sequence). The CDR3 is 14 residues long. V was clipped by 5 bases and J by 8 bases, with 18 bases between them. This chain's CDR3 is CASSPNGGPPGYTF. The CDR3 DNA reads as TGTGCCAGCAGTCCTAACGGGGGGCCCCCGGGCTACACCTTC.

The V call is TRBV5-1, the J call TRBJ1-2, with 11 positions matching TRBD1. Trimming cost V 4 bases and J 7 bases; bases outside gene matches: 3. Looked up from germline, CDR1 is SGHRS and CDR2 is YFSETQ. This CDR3 has 13 amino acids. CDR3 nucleotides: TGCGCCAGCAGCAAGGGGACAGGGGGTGGCTACACCTTC. This gives the protein CASSKGTGGGYTF.